A single sample gave rise to the 30 T cell receptor beta chains below, sequenced in a study of shared clonotypes between healthy human individuals. Profiled with immunoSEQ multiplex PCR; TCRdb holds only in-frame clones, not every one. Among 600,000 or so clones listed, approximately 95% were seen once. Only CD45RO-negative cells positively selected for CCR7 counted as naive CD8 cells, so terminally differentiated effector memory CD45RA+ cells were excluded. The specimen sequenced was naive CD8+ T cells sorted from blood. Source of these receptors: a woman in her twenties or thirties in good health.

Turning to this clone: Other DNA sequences within the sample encode an identical CDR3. The CDR3 coding sequence is TGTGCCAGCAGTGAGGGGCTAGCCTACGAGCAGTACTTC. This translates into CASSEGLAYEQYF. The chain recombines TRBV2 with TRBJ2-7, with D perhaps matching TRBD1 (5 bases). Between the trimmed V and J ends, which lost 3 bases and 2 bases, there was a span of 8 bases. CDR1 is SNHLY and CDR2 is FYNNEI in the germline V gene. CDR3 length equals 13 residues.

This chain uses TRBV11-2 with TRBJ2-5; the match to TRBD2 covers 8 bases. V shed 1 base and J 5 bases; nucleotides not matched to a gene: 6. The CDR3 contains 15 residues. Germline CDR1 and CDR2: SGHAT and FQNNGV. The CDR3 coding sequence is TGTGCCAGCAGCTTAGTCATAACTAGCGGTGAGACCCAGTACTTC. It yields the protein CASSLVITSGETQYF. The full variable domain, with the rest looked up from reference TRBV11-2 and TRBJ2-5, is EAGVAQSPRYKIIEKRQSVAFWCNPISGHATLYWYQQILGQGPKLLIQFQNNGVVDDSQLPKDRFSAERLKGVDSTLKIQPAKLEDSAVYLCASSLVITSGETQYFGPGTRLLVL.

The chain employs TRBV5-6 and TRBJ2-2; no clear D gene. The CDR3 spans 15 residues. Germline CDR1 SGHDT, CDR2 YYEEEE. V was shortened by 1 base and J by 2 bases, with 9 bases between the two germline ends. Here the CDR3 DNA reads TGTGCCAGCAGCTTGACGGCGATAAACACCGGGGAGCTGTTTTTT. It translates to CASSLTAINTGELFF.

The V and J genes are TRBV9 and TRBJ2-1; TRBD2 aligns across 8 bases. Germline V gene lookup returns CDR1 SGDLS and CDR2 YYNGEE. V was clipped by 2 bases and J by 3 bases; unmatched bases: 1. CDR3 length: 14 residues. CDR3 in DNA: TGTGCCAGCAGCGTTCTAGCGGGCTACAATGAGCAGTTCTTC. This gives the protein CASSVLAGYNEQFF.

The chain has TRBV11-3 and TRBJ2-3, with a tentative D call TRBD1 (8 bases). The germline CDR1 and CDR2 sequences are SGHNT and YENEEA. This CDR3 region has 16 residues. Trimming shortened V by 5 bases and J by 0 bases, and 15 bases separated the two germline ends. In nucleotides, the CDR3 is TGTGCCAGCAGCGCGCACAGGGGGGGGAGCACAGATACGCAGTATTTT. Protein: CASSAHRGGSTDTQYF.

For this clone: The same CDR3 is also encoded by other DNA sequences in this sample. This rearrangement joins TRBV27 to TRBJ1-1; D may be TRBD1 (5 bases). The CDR3 loop spans 13 amino acids. Germline V gene sequence: CDR1 MNHEY, CDR2 SMNVEV (reference sequence). V was shortened by 6 bases and J by 1 base, with 9 bases between the two germline ends. The CDR3 DNA follows: TGTGCCAGCAGAGGGACGGGGAACACTGAAGCTTTCTTT. Translated: CASRGTGNTEAFF.

The chain couples TRBV5-1 to TRBJ2-7; D remains ambiguous. Germline assignment: CDR1 SGHRS and CDR2 YFSETQ. Trimming left V 4 bases short and J 2 bases short, with 16 bases between. This CDR3 contains 15 residues. For the CDR3, the DNA is TGCGCCAGCAGCCTGGCGCTAGGGAAGGCCTACGAGCAGTACTTC. This codes for CASSLALGKAYEQYF.

This clone has a single count. The gene calls are TRBV4-1 and TRBJ2-3; TRBD2 agrees at 7 bases. V trimming: 8 bases; J trimming: 4 bases; junction bases outside the gene matches: 9. The CDR3 loop spans 14 amino acids. Germline V CDR1 and CDR2: MGHRA, YSYEKL. The CDR3 spells CASGREGRADTQYF. The CDR3 nucleotides read TGCGCCAGCGGTAGGGAGGGCCGGGCAGATACGCAGTATTTT.

The CDR3 reads CASSVTPGELFF. CDR3 DNA sequence: TGTGCCAGCAGCGTAACCCCCGGGGAGCTGTTTTTT. The chain uses TRBV9 and TRBJ2-2; D is undetermined. Deletions cut 1 base from V and 6 bases from J, with 4 bases between. The CDR3 covers 12 residues. The V gene's germline CDR1 is SGDLS and CDR2 YYNGEE.

The chain couples TRBV28 to TRBJ2-1; TRBD2 agrees at 11 bases. Germline V gene data show CDR1 as MDHEN and CDR2 as SYDVKM. The CDR3 extends over 16 amino acids. With 6 bases clipped from V and 9 bases from J, the junction kept 13 bases outside the gene matches. Here the CDR3 reads CASSQRRLAGLGEQFF. CDR3 nucleotide sequence: TGTGCCAGCAGCCAACGCCGACTAGCGGGATTAGGTGAGCAGTTCTTC.

This clone was seen only once. This chain uses TRBV13 with TRBJ2-1; D remains unclear. The germline V gene has CDR1 PRHDT and CDR2 FYEKMQ (reference sequence). Trimming took 4 bases from V and 8 from J, leaving 9 bases between them. The CDR3 length is 12 residues. CDR3 in DNA: TGTGCCAGCAGCTACCACGGCGATGAGCAGTTCTTC. It translates to CASSYHGDEQFF.

V is TRBV21-1 and J is TRBJ2-7; TRBD2 was called by the table and not checked on the DNA. TRBV21-1 is an annotated pseudogene. This CDR3 has 14 amino acids. The CDR3 sequence is CASILSGALGEQYF. The CDR3 DNA reads TGTGCCAGCATCCTTAGCGGGGCCCTCGGGGAGCAGTACTTC.

This chain connects TRBV2 to TRBJ1-1; TRBD1 matches at 7 bases. V shed 9 bases and J 7 bases; nucleotides not matched to a gene: 11. The CDR3 has 13 residues. Germline CDR1 reads SNHLY; CDR2 reads FYNNEI. Here the CDR3 reads CASHLGTGVEAFF. The CDR3 nucleotides are TGTGCCAGTCACCTGGGAACAGGGGTTGAAGCTTTCTTT.

This rearrangement joins TRBV7-9 to TRBJ2-7, with unresolved D. This CDR3 contains 13 residues. V lost 1 base and J lost 0, with 4 bases in between. Germline V gene lookup returns CDR1 SEHNR and CDR2 FQNEAQ (reference sequence). CDR3: CASSLVSSYEQYF. CDR3 bases: TGTGCCAGCAGCTTAGTCAGCTCCTACGAGCAGTACTTC.

The J gene is TRBJ2-4, the V gene TRBV11-2; D might be TRBD1 or TRBD2, each matching 5 bases. The CDR3 is made up of 11 amino acids. CDR1 and CDR2 (germline): SGHAT, FQNNGV. Deletions cut 3 bases from V and 8 bases from J, with 5 bases between. The CDR3 DNA is TGTGCCAGCAGCTTGGGGGACATTCAGTACTTC. This translates into CASSLGDIQYF.

This CDR3 reads CASSLVAGVAHEQYF. As DNA, the CDR3 is TGTGCCAGCAGCTTAGTAGCGGGAGTAGCGCACGAGCAGTACTTC. The chain couples TRBV7-2 to TRBJ2-7; 9 bases agree with TRBD2. This CDR3 region has 15 residues. The V gene's germline CDR1 is SGHTA and CDR2 FQGNSA. V shed 1 base, J shed 5 bases, and the junction held 6 bases outside the gene matches.

The chain employs TRBV27 and TRBJ2-6; no firm D call. V dropped 7 bases and J dropped 2 bases, with 9 bases sitting between them. The length of the CDR3 is 14 residues. Germline V lookup: CDR1 MNHEY, CDR2 SMNVEV (reference sequence). CDR3 coding DNA: TGTGCCAGCACCGAGGTAGCTGGGGCCAACGTCCTGACTTTC. This gives the protein CASTEVAGANVLTF. The variable domain in full, with the rest retrieved from reference TRBV27 and TRBJ2-6, is EAQVTQNPRYLITVTGKKLTVTCSQNMNHEYMSWYRQDPGLGLRQIYYSMNVEVTDKGDVPEGYKVSRKEKRNFPLILESPSPNQTSLYFCASTEVAGANVLTFGAGSRLTVL.

DNA for the CDR3: TGTGCCAGCAGCCAGGACAGGGCCTCCTACGAGCAGTACTTC. This encodes CASSQDRASYEQYF. The rearrangement uses TRBV4-2 and TRBJ2-7; 8 bases match TRBD1. This CDR3 comprises 14 residues. Trimming at V came to 3 bases and at J to 0 bases, leaving 1 base not matched to a gene. Germline V gene data show CDR1 as LGHNA and CDR2 as YNFKEQ.

The chain couples TRBV19 to TRBJ1-1; tentative D call: TRBD1 (6 bases). Germline V gene data show CDR1 as LNHDA and CDR2 as SQIVND (reference sequence). The V gene lost 3 bases and the J gene lost 4 bases, with 12 bases spanning the gap. The CDR3 has 14 residues. The CDR3 sequence is CASSIDIGGTEAFF. The CDR3 nucleotides read TGTGCCAGTAGTATCGATATAGGGGGCACTGAAGCTTTCTTT.

V usage is TRBV29-1 and J usage is TRBJ1-1; D remains unclear. The CDR3 loop spans 10 amino acids. The V and J ends lost 3 bases and 2 bases respectively, with 1 base between them. Looked up from germline, CDR1 is SQVTM and CDR2 is ANQGSEA. The CDR3 DNA is TGCAGCGTTGACAACACTGAAGCTTTCTTT. Translation: CSVDNTEAFF.

The J gene is TRBJ1-5, the V gene TRBV28, with D unresolved. This CDR3 contains 13 residues. Germline V gene lookup returns CDR1 MDHEN and CDR2 SYDVKM. V was clipped by 3 bases and J by 9 bases, with 12 bases between them. CDR3 region: CASSLLGLGPQHF. The DNA of the CDR3 is TGTGCCAGCAGTTTGCTGGGATTAGGGCCCCAGCATTTT.

In its sample, this clone was seen once. The chain carries TRBV7-9 and TRBJ2-3; no clear D gene. The CDR3 contains 15 residues. The germline V gene has CDR1 SEHNR and CDR2 FQNEAQ (reference sequence). With 1 base removed from V and 6 bases from J, the gap between germline ends came to 14 bases. The CDR3 spells CASSLGVGRADTQYF. The CDR3 nucleotides are TGTGCCAGCAGCTTAGGTGTAGGCCGGGCCGATACGCAGTATTTT.

Only one count was recorded for this clone. J is TRBJ2-1 and V is TRBV29-1, with D perhaps TRBD2 (5 bases). The CDR3 is 14 residues long. Germline CDR1 SQVTM, CDR2 ANQGSEA. The V and J ends lost 3 bases and 1 base respectively, with 10 bases between them. In nucleotides, the CDR3 is TGCAGCGTTGATCGTGGGAGATCCTACAATGAGCAGTTCTTC. It is translated as CSVDRGRSYNEQFF.

This rearrangement joins TRBV9 to TRBJ2-1, with a possible D match to TRBD2 (6 bases). Deletions cut 3 bases from V and 4 bases from J, with 14 bases between. Germline V gene lookup returns CDR1 SGDLS and CDR2 YYNGEE. The CDR3 covers 15 residues. Written as DNA, the CDR3 is TGTGCCAGCAGCGCCGGAGGGGAGCGGTACAATGAGCAGTTCTTC. Its translation is CASSAGGERYNEQFF.

The chain joins TRBV25-1 to TRBJ2-7; 10 nucleotides agree with TRBD2. This CDR3 contains 14 residues. Germline V gene data show CDR1 as MGHDK and CDR2 as SYGVNS. After removal of 4 bases from V and 0 bases from J, the junction contained 0 bases not matched to a gene. CDR3 DNA: TGTGCCAGCAGTGCTAGCGGGAGCTCCTACGAGCAGTACTTC. As protein: CASSASGSSYEQYF.

The chain employs TRBV29-1 and TRBJ2-7; no reliable D call. The CDR3 covers 13 residues. V was cut by 1 base and J by 3 bases, with 10 bases left in between. CDR1 is SQVTM, CDR2 ANQGSEA, per germline. Written as DNA, the CDR3 is TGCAGCGTTGAAGTTCCCAACTACTACGAGCAGTACTTC. Amino acid sequence: CSVEVPNYYEQYF.

The V and J genes are TRBV13 and TRBJ2-3; 8 bases agree with TRBD2. V lost 5 bases, J lost 1 base, and 11 bases stayed unmatched. Per the germline V gene, CDR1 is PRHDT and CDR2 is FYEKMQ (reference sequence). This CDR3 comprises 17 residues. DNA for the CDR3: TGTGCCAGCAGCCTTTCTCGGGGACTAGTGGGCACAGATACGCAGTATTTT. Translating gives CASSLSRGLVGTDTQYF. The full variable domain, completed using reference TRBV13 and TRBJ2-3, is AAGVIQSPRHLIKEKRETATLKCYPIPRHDTVYWYQQGPGQDPQFLISFYEKMQSDKGSIPDRFSAQQFSDYHSELNMSSLELGDSALYFCASSLSRGLVGTDTQYFGPGTRLTVL.

The chain carries TRBV5-8 and TRBJ1-1; D gene ambiguous. Deletions cut 2 bases from V and 4 bases from J, with 15 bases between. Germline values: CDR1 SGHTS, CDR2 YDEGEE. The CDR3 is 15 residues long. The CDR3 DNA sequence: TGTGCCAGCAGCTTCCCCGGGGTCGTAAGCACTGAAGCTTTCTTT. Translating gives CASSFPGVVSTEAFF.

In DNA form, the CDR3 reads TGTGCCAGCAAGGTAGCGGGAGTATCCGGGGAGCTGTTTTTT. Translating it yields CASKVAGVSGELFF. The chain links TRBV2 to TRBJ2-2, with 9 bases fitting TRBD2. The CDR3 totals 14 residues. Germline V CDR1 and CDR2: SNHLY, FYNNEI. J gave up 6 bases and V 7 bases, and 6 bases lay outside the gene matches. Filled out from reference TRBV2 and TRBJ2-2, the complete variable domain reads EPEVTQTPSHQVTQMGQEVILRCVPISNHLYFYWYRQILGQKVEFLVSFYNNEISEKSEIFDDQFSVERPDGSNFTLKIRSTKLEDSAMYFCASKVAGVSGELFFGEGSRLTVL.

V is TRBV29-1 and J is TRBJ2-5; the match to TRBD1 covers 11 bases. Gene TRBJ2-7 matches the end of the DNA better, so the J call may be wrong. Looked up from germline, CDR1 is SQVTM and CDR2 is ANQGSEA. This CDR3 is built from 13 residues. The CDR3 DNA sequence: TGCAGCGTCCGGGACAGGGGGGACTACGAGCAGTACTTC. It yields the protein CSVRDRGDYEQYF.